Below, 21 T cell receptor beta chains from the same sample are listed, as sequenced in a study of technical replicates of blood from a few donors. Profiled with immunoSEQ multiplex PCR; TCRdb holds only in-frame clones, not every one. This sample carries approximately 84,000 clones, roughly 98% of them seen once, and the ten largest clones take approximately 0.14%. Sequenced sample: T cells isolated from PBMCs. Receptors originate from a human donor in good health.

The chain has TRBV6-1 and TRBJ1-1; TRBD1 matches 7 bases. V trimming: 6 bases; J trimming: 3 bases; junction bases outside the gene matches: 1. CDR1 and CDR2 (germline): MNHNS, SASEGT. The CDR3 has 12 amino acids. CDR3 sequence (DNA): TGTGCCAGCAGACAGGGGTACACTGAAGCTTTCTTT. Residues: CASRQGYTEAFF.

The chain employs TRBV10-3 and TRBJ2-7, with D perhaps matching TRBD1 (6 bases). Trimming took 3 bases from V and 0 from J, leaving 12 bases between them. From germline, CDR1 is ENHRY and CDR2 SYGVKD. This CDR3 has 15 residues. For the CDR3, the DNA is TGTGCCATCAGTGACCAGGGGATAAGCTCCTACGAGCAGTACTTC. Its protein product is CAISDQGISSYEQYF.

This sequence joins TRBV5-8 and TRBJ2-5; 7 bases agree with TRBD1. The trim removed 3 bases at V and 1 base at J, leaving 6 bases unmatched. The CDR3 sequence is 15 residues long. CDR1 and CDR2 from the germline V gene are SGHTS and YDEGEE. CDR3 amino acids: CASSYRGRPQETQYF. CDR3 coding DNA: TGTGCCAGCAGCTACAGGGGAAGACCCCAAGAGACCCAGTACTTC.

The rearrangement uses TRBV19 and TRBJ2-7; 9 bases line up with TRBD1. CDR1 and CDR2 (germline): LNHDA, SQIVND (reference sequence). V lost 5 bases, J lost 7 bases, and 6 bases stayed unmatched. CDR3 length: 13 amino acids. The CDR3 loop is CASSQQGAGEQYF. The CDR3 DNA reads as TGTGCCAGTAGTCAACAGGGGGCGGGGGAGCAGTACTTC.

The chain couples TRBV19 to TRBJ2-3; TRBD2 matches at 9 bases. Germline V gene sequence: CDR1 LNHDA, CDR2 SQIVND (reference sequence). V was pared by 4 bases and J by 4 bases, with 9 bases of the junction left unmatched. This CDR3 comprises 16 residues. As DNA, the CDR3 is TGTGCCAGTAGTAAATTCGTTGCGGGAGGGCCAGATACGCAGTATTTT. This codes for CASSKFVAGGPDTQYF.

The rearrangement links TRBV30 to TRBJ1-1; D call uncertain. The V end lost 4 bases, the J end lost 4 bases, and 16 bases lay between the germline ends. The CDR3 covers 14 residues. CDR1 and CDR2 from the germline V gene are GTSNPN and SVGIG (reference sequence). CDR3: CAWTLMGGSTEAFF. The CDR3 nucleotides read TGTGCCTGGACCTTAATGGGAGGGAGCACTGAAGCTTTCTTT.

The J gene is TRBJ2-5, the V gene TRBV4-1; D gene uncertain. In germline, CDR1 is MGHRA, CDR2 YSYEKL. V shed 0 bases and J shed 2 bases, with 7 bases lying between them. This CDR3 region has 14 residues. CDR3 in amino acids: CASSQDDGQETQYF. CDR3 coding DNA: TGCGCCAGCAGCCAAGATGACGGGCAAGAGACCCAGTACTTC.

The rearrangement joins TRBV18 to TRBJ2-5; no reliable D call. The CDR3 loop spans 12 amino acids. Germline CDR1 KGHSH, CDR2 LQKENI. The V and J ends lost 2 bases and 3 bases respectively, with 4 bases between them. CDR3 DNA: TGTGCCAGCTCACCAGAGAAAGAGACCCAGTACTTC. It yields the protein CASSPEKETQYF. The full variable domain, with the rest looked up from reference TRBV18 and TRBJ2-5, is NAGVMQNPRHLVRRRGQEARLRCSPMKGHSHVYWYRQLPEEGLKFMVYLQKENIIDESGMPKERFSAEFPKEGPSILRIQQVVRGDSAAYFCASSPEKETQYFGPGTRLLVL.

The CDR3 DNA reads TGTGCCAGCAGTTGGGACACCTACAATGAGCAGTTCTTC. Translated, it gives CASSWDTYNEQFF. The V call is TRBV27, the J call TRBJ2-1, with D maybe TRBD1 (6 bases). CDR1 MNHEY and CDR2 SMNVEV come from the germline V gene (reference sequence). V was trimmed by 4 bases and J by 2 bases, leaving 6 bases between them. This CDR3 has 13 residues.

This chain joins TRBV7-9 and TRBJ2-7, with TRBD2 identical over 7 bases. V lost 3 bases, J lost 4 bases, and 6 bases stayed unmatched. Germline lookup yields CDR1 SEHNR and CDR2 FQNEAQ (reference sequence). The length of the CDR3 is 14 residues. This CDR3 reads CASSLWTRPYEQYF. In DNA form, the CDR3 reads TGTGCCAGCAGCTTGTGGACTAGACCTTACGAGCAGTACTTC.

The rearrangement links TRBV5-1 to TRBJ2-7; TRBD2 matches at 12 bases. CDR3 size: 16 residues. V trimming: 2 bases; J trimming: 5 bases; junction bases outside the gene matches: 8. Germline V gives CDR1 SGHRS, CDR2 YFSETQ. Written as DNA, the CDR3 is TGCGCCAGCAGCTTACCGGGACTAGCGGGTCCTGACGAGCAGTACTTC. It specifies CASSLPGLAGPDEQYF. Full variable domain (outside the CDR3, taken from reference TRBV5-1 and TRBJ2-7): KAGVTQTPRYLIKTRGQQVTLSCSPISGHRSVSWYQQTPGQGLQFLFEYFSETQRNKGNFPGRFSGRQFSNSRSEMNVSTLELGDSALYLCASSLPGLAGPDEQYFGPGTRLTVT.

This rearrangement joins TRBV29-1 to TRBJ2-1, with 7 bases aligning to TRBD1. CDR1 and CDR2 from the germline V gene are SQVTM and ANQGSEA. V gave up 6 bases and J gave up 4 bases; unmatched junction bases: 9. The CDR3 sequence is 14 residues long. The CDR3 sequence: CSVNTGARYNEQFF. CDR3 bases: TGCAGCGTCAACACAGGGGCCCGGTACAATGAGCAGTTCTTC.

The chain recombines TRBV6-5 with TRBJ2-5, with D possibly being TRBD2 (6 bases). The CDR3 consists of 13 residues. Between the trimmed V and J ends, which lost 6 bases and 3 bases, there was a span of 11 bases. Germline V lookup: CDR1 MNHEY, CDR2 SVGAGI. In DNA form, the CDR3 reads TGTGCCAGCAGCCGGGAGCCCGAAGAGACCCAGTACTTC. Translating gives CASSREPEETQYF.

The CDR3 spells CASSPPGTGELFF. In DNA form, the CDR3 reads TGTGCCAGCAGCCCCCCGGGTACCGGGGAGCTGTTTTTT. The chain has TRBV11-2 and TRBJ2-2; D call uncertain. Germline V gene sequence: CDR1 SGHAT, CDR2 FQNNGV. The CDR3 has 13 amino acids. V lost 5 bases and J lost 5, with 9 bases in between.

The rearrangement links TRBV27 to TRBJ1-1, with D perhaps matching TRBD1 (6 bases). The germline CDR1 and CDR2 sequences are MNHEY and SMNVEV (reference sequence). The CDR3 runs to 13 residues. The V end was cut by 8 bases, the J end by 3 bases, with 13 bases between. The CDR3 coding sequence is TGTGCCAGCTCCTCAGGGGAGTACACTGAAGCTTTCTTT. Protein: CASSSGEYTEAFF.

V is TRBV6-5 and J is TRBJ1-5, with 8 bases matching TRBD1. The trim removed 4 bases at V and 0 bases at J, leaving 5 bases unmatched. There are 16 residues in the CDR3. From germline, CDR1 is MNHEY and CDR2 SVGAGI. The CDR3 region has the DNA TGTGCCAGCAGTTCCGCACAGGGGGGTAGCAATCAGCCCCAGCATTTT. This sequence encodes CASSSAQGGSNQPQHF.

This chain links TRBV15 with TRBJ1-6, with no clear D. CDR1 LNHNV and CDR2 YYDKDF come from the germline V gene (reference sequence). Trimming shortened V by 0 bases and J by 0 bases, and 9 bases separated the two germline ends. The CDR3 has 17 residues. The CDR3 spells CATSRDSRDSYNSPLHF. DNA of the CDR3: TGTGCCACCAGCAGAGATTCCCGCGACTCCTATAATTCACCCCTCCACTTT.

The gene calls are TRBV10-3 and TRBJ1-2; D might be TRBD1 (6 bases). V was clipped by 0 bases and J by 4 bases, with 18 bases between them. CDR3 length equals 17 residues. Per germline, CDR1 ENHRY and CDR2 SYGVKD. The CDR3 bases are TGTGCCATCAGTGAGTCGAAAGAGGGGCAGGGGTTCTATGGCTACACCTTC. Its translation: CAISESKEGQGFYGYTF.

The CDR3 here is CASSGVGGLYPHNLNYGYTF. CDR3 in DNA: TGTGCCAGCAGTGGCGTGGGGGGGCTCTACCCTCATAACCTAAACTATGGCTACACCTTC. The rearrangement links TRBV6-1 to TRBJ1-2; maybe TRBD1 (6 bases). CDR1 and CDR2 (germline): MNHNS, SASEGT. The CDR3 sequence is 20 residues long. With 4 bases removed from V and 2 bases from J, the gap between germline ends came to 29 bases.

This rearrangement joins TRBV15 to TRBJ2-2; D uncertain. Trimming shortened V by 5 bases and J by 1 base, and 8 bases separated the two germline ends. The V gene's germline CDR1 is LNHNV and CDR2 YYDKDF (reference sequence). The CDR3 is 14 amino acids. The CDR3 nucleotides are TGTGCCACCAGCCTGAGTAGGAACACCGGGGAGCTGTTTTTT. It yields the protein CATSLSRNTGELFF.

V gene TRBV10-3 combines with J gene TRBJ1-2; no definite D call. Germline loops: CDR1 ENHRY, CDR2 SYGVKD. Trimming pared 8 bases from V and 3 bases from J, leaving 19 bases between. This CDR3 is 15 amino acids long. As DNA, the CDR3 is TGTGCCATCCACGGTCTAAGCTATACGGACTATGGCTACACCTTC. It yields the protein CAIHGLSYTDYGYTF.